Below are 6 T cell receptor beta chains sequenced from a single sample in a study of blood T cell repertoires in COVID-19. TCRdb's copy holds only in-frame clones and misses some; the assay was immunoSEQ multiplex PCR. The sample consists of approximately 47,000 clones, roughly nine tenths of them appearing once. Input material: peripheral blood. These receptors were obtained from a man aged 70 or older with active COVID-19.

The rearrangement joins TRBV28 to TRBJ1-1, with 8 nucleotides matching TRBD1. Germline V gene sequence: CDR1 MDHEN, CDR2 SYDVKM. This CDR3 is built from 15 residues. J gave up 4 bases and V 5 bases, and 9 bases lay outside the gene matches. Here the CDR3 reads CASSAYRGMITEAFF. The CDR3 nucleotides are TGTGCCAGCAGTGCCTACAGGGGGATGATCACTGAAGCTTTCTTT.

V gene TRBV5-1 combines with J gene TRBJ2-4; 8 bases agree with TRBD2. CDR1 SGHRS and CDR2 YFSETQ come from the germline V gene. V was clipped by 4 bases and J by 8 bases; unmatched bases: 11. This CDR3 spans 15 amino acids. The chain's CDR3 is CASSVSPGLEDIQYF. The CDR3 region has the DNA TGCGCCAGCAGCGTTTCGCCGGGACTAGAAGACATTCAGTACTTC.

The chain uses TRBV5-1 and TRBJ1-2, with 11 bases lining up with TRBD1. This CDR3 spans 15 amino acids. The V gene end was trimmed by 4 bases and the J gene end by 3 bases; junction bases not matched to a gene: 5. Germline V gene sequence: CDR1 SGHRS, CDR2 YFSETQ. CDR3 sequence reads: CASSIGTGGYYGYTF. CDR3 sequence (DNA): TGCGCCAGCAGCATCGGGACAGGGGGATACTATGGCTACACCTTC. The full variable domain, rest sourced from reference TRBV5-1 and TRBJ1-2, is KAGVTQTPRYLIKTRGQQVTLSCSPISGHRSVSWYQQTPGQGLQFLFEYFSETQRNKGNFPGRFSGRQFSNSRSEMNVSTLELGDSALYLCASSIGTGGYYGYTFGSGTRLTVV.

CDR3 nucleotides: TGTGCCAGCAACGCGGGACTAGCGGGAACCGGGGAGCTGTTTTTT. This translates into CASNAGLAGTGELFF. The chain employs TRBV19 and TRBJ2-2, with TRBD2 matching over 13 bases. CDR1 and CDR2 (germline): LNHDA, SQIVND (reference sequence). The CDR3 spans 15 residues. V trimming: 9 bases; J trimming: 5 bases; junction bases outside the gene matches: 6.

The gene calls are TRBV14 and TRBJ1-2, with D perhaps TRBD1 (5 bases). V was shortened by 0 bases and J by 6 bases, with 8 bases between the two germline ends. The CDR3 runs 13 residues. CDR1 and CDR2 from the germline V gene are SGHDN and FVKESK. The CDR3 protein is CASSQEQVNGYTF. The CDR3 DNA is TGTGCCAGCAGCCAAGAACAGGTTAATGGCTACACCTTC.

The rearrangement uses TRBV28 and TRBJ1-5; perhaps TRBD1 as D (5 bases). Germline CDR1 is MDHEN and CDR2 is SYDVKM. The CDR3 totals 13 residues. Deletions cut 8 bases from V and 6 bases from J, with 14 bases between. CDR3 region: CASQTGRVQPQHF. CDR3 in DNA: TGTGCCAGCCAGACCGGCAGGGTTCAGCCCCAGCATTTT. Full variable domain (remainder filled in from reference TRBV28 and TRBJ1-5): DVKVTQSSRYLVKRTGEKVFLECVQDMDHENMFWYRQDPGLGLRLIYFSYDVKMKEKGDIPEGYSVSREKKERFSLILESASTNQTSMYLCASQTGRVQPQHFGDGTRLSIL.